Below are 31 T cell receptor beta chains sequenced from a single sample in a study of blood T cell repertoires in COVID-19. Here immunoSEQ multiplex PCR was the method, and the copy in TCRdb shows in-frame clones only, minus some. Counted here are some 150,000 clones, over 85% occurring once; the ten biggest clones make up around 1.5%. The source material was peripheral blood. Receptors were obtained from a human donor in a cohort sampled during active COVID-19.

This chain joins TRBV5-1 and TRBJ1-6; 9 nucleotides agree with TRBD1. Unmatched junction bases numbered 5, after V lost 8 bases and J lost 11 bases. Germline V CDR1 and CDR2: SGHRS, YFSETQ. This CDR3 has 12 residues. The CDR3 reads CARRQGGTPLHF. In DNA form, the CDR3 reads TGCGCCAGAAGACAGGGGGGAACACCCCTCCACTTT.

The gene calls are TRBV5-1 and TRBJ2-5; TRBD2 aligns across 11 bases. V lost 3 bases to trimming and J lost 5 bases; unmatched junction nucleotides: 6. Germline-derived CDR1 and CDR2 are SGHRS and YFSETQ. The CDR3 spans 15 residues. CDR3 sequence (DNA): TGCGCCAGCAGCTCTAGCGGGGGGCTGGTCGAGACCCAGTACTTC. Translating it yields CASSSSGGLVETQYF. Full variable domain (rest looked up from reference TRBV5-1 and TRBJ2-5): KAGVTQTPRYLIKTRGQQVTLSCSPISGHRSVSWYQQTPGQGLQFLFEYFSETQRNKGNFPGRFSGRQFSNSRSEMNVSTLELGDSALYLCASSSSGGLVETQYFGPGTRLLVL.

The chain carries TRBV3-1 (or the pseudogene TRBV3-2) and TRBJ2-3; TRBD2 matches at 10 bases. Unmatched junction bases numbered 5, after V lost 1 base and J lost 1 base. CDR3 length: 17 amino acids. The germline V gene encodes CDR1 LGHDT and CDR2 YNNKEL (reference sequence). CDR3 amino acids: CASSQGPTSGGTDTQYF. CDR3 in DNA: TGTGCCAGCAGCCAAGGGCCAACTAGCGGGGGCACAGATACGCAGTATTTT.

The chain joins TRBV19 to TRBJ1-5; 7 nucleotides agree with TRBD1. The CDR3 length is 14 residues. The germline V gene has CDR1 LNHDA and CDR2 SQIVND (reference sequence). Trimming at V came to 4 bases and at J to 7 bases, leaving 7 bases not matched to a gene. The CDR3 DNA is TGTGCCAGTAGTACGACAGGGCGACACCAGCCCCAGCATTTT. As protein: CASSTTGRHQPQHF.

This clone was found once. The rearrangement uses TRBV6-5 and TRBJ2-5; 14 bases map to TRBD2. There are 15 residues in the CDR3. The V gene end was trimmed by 4 bases and the J gene end by 4 bases; junction bases not matched to a gene: 2. The V gene's germline CDR1 is MNHEY and CDR2 SVGAGI. The CDR3 here is CASSSGTSGRETQYF. Written as DNA, the CDR3 is TGTGCCAGCAGTTCCGGGACTAGCGGGAGAGAGACCCAGTACTTC.

The V call is TRBV5-1, the J call TRBJ1-4; 7 nucleotides line up with TRBD1. This CDR3 has 16 amino acids. Germline V lookup: CDR1 SGHRS, CDR2 YFSETQ. With V trimmed by 5 bases and J by 0 bases, 7 bases remained unmatched. Here the CDR3 reads CASSSGTETTNEKLFF. CDR3 in DNA: TGCGCCAGCAGTTCCGGGACAGAGACAACTAATGAAAAACTGTTTTTT.

V gene TRBV9 combines with J gene TRBJ1-2; 9 nucleotides align to TRBD1. Germline V gene lookup returns CDR1 SGDLS and CDR2 YYNGEE. The CDR3 sequence is 13 residues long. V was clipped by 3 bases and J by 8 bases; unmatched bases: 5. Written as DNA, the CDR3 is TGTGCCAGCAGCGCCGGGACAGGGCTCGGCTACACCTTC. Protein sequence: CASSAGTGLGYTF.

In its sample, this clone was seen once. The CDR3 sequence: CASSLRQSSHTDTQYF. The CDR3 nucleotides are TGTGCCAGCAGCCTTCGACAGTCGTCCCACACAGATACGCAGTATTTT. This chain links TRBV13 with TRBJ2-3, with D possibly matching TRBD1 (5 bases). Trimming stripped 5 bases from V and 2 bases from J, with 17 bases between. The CDR3 totals 16 residues. Germline CDR1 is PRHDT and CDR2 is FYEKMQ (reference sequence).

V is TRBV5-4 and J is TRBJ2-3; tentatively, D is TRBD2 (6 bases). The V end lost 4 bases, the J end lost 7 bases, and 16 bases lay between the germline ends. The CDR3 sequence is 14 residues long. The germline gives CDR1 SGHNT, CDR2 YYREEE (reference sequence). The CDR3 is CASSPPGVSNTQYF. CDR3 in DNA: TGTGCCAGCAGCCCCCCGGGGGTTTCGAATACGCAGTATTTT.

The rearrangement uses TRBV4-2 and TRBJ2-3; TRBD1 might be the D (5 bases). V gave up 0 bases and J gave up 6 bases, with 16 bases separating them. From germline, CDR1 is LGHNA and CDR2 YNFKEQ. This CDR3 spans 16 amino acids. The CDR3 sequence is CASSQEVRKGFDTQYF. CDR3 DNA: TGTGCCAGCAGCCAAGAAGTGCGGAAGGGGTTCGATACGCAGTATTTT.

The V gene is TRBV27, the J gene TRBJ2-2; 8 bases line up with TRBD1. The CDR3 is made up of 17 amino acids. The V gene's germline CDR1 is MNHEY and CDR2 SMNVEV (reference sequence). The V gene end was trimmed by 0 bases and the J gene end by 6 bases; junction bases not matched to a gene: 9. CDR3: CASSLSGQGAFAGELFF. CDR3 DNA sequence: TGTGCCAGCAGTTTATCGGGGCAGGGGGCTTTCGCCGGGGAGCTGTTTTTT.

The CDR3, as DNA: TGCAGTGCGCCTGAGGGCTACGAGCAGTACTTC. Translation: CSAPEGYEQYF. This chain joins TRBV20-1 and TRBJ2-7; TRBD2 might be the D (5 bases). Trimming left V 6 bases short and J 3 bases short, with 9 bases between. The CDR3 has 11 amino acids. Germline lookup yields CDR1 DFQATT and CDR2 SNEGSKA (reference sequence).

The chain recombines TRBV9 with TRBJ2-3; maybe TRBD1 (5 bases). The germline gives CDR1 SGDLS, CDR2 YYNGEE. The V and J ends lost 1 base and 4 bases respectively, with 7 bases between them. The CDR3 totals 13 residues. For the CDR3, the DNA is TGTGCCAGCAGCGTACAAGGGGCAGATACGCAGTATTTT. Residues: CASSVQGADTQYF. The full variable domain, its missing parts supplied by reference TRBV9 and TRBJ2-3, is DSGVTQTPKHLITATGQRVTLRCSPRSGDLSVYWYQQSLDQGLQFLIQYYNGEERAKGNILERFSAQQFPDLHSELNLSSLELGDSALYFCASSVQGADTQYFGPGTRLTVL.

V and J are TRBV5-1 and TRBJ1-5, with D tentatively TRBD1 (5 bases). The CDR3 is 14 residues long. CDR1 is SGHRS, CDR2 YFSETQ, per germline. Between the trimmed V and J ends, which lost 4 bases and 9 bases, there was a span of 17 bases. In DNA, the CDR3 is TGCGCCAGCAGCGAGGGGACGGGGGAACGGCCCCAGCATTTT. Its protein product is CASSEGTGERPQHF.

The gene calls are TRBV12-3 or TRBV12-4 and TRBJ2-7, with D possibly being TRBD2 (6 bases). This CDR3 is built from 11 residues. The ends were cut back, 3 bases at V and 12 bases at J, with 12 bases in the middle. The CDR3 loop reads CASSLAGGLYF. As DNA, the CDR3 is TGTGCCAGCAGTTTGGCCGGGGGACTGTACTTC.

The chain combines TRBV2 with TRBJ2-3; 12 bases are a match to TRBD2. The junction had 5 bases not matched to a gene; V was cut back by 7 bases and J by 6 bases. CDR3 length equals 14 residues. CDR1 and CDR2 (germline): SNHLY, FYNNEI. CDR3 in amino acids: CASKLAGGGDTQYF. DNA for the CDR3: TGTGCCAGCAAACTAGCGGGGGGTGGGGATACGCAGTATTTT.

The chain combines TRBV5-1 with TRBJ1-1; D gene unclear. The germline V and J ends were trimmed by 4 bases and 3 bases, with 16 bases remaining between them. The CDR3 consists of 15 residues. Germline loops: CDR1 SGHRS, CDR2 YFSETQ. The CDR3 bases are TGCGCCAGCAGCCCGAGGCGGGAGGATCACACTGAAGCTTTCTTT. Translation: CASSPRREDHTEAFF.

The rearrangement joins TRBV9 to TRBJ1-2, with 9 bases lining up with TRBD1. The CDR3 is 15 amino acids. The J segment lost 7 bases and the V segment lost 0 bases, leaving 7 bases of the junction unmatched. The V gene's germline CDR1 is SGDLS and CDR2 YYNGEE. The CDR3 here is CASSVAGTGTVGYTF. In nucleotides, the CDR3 is TGTGCCAGCAGCGTAGCCGGGACAGGGACGGTTGGCTACACCTTC.

The rearrangement links TRBV9 to TRBJ2-1, with TRBD2 matching over 10 bases. The CDR3 consists of 16 residues. Germline V CDR1 and CDR2: SGDLS, YYNGEE. Trimming cost V 0 bases and J 1 base; bases outside gene matches: 1. The CDR3 DNA is TGTGCCAGCAGCGTAGGGACTAGCGGATCCTACAATGAGCAGTTCTTC. Translation: CASSVGTSGSYNEQFF.

This clone turned up a few times. The chain recombines TRBV27 with TRBJ1-1, with D perhaps matching TRBD1 (6 bases). From germline, CDR1 is MNHEY and CDR2 SMNVEV (reference sequence). The CDR3 totals 17 residues. Trimming pared 8 bases from V and 0 bases from J, leaving 22 bases between. The CDR3 DNA is TGTGCCAGCGGCCGCAGGGGCTCCCCTTCTTTGAACACTGAAGCTTTCTTT. Translated, it gives CASGRRGSPSLNTEAFF.

The chain combines TRBV5-1 with TRBJ2-3; 7 nucleotides line up with TRBD1. V was clipped by 4 bases and J by 2 bases; unmatched bases: 10. Germline V gene data show CDR1 as SGHRS and CDR2 as YFSETQ. The CDR3 length is 16 residues. The CDR3 sequence is CASSRRGQSHTDTQYF. The CDR3 bases are TGCGCCAGCAGCCGCCGGGGACAGAGCCACACAGATACGCAGTATTTT.

The chain combines TRBV7-8 with TRBJ1-5; no clear D. CDR3 length: 14 residues. V lost 4 bases and J 0 bases, leaving 7 bases between the germline ends. Per germline, CDR1 SGHVS and CDR2 FQNEAQ. The CDR3 here is CASSSFNSNQPQHF. CDR3 sequence (DNA): TGTGCCAGCAGCTCGTTTAATAGCAATCAGCCCCAGCATTTT. Filled out from reference TRBV7-8 and TRBJ1-5, the complete variable domain reads GAGVSQSPRYKVAKRGQDVALRCDPISGHVSLFWYQQALGQGPEFLTYFQNEAQLDKSGLPSDRFFAERPEGSVSTLKIQRTQQEDSAVYLCASSSFNSNQPQHFGDGTRLSIL.

The J gene is TRBJ1-2, the V gene TRBV9; D is possibly TRBD1 (6 bases). Germline CDR1 reads SGDLS; CDR2 reads YYNGEE. V was cut by 3 bases and J by 6 bases, with 15 bases left in between. The CDR3 loop spans 14 amino acids. The CDR3 is CASSAYQGKDGYTF. The CDR3 coding sequence is TGTGCCAGCAGCGCATATCAGGGGAAAGATGGCTACACCTTC.

The genes are TRBV7-9 and TRBJ1-5, with 10 nucleotides matching TRBD1. V lost 5 bases and J lost 2; bases outside the gene matches: 6. Germline CDR1 SEHNR, CDR2 FQNEAQ (reference sequence). CDR3 length: 16 residues. DNA of the CDR3: TGTGCCAGCAGCCATGGGACAGGGGATGGCAATCAGCCCCAGCATTTT. This codes for CASSHGTGDGNQPQHF.

This chain uses TRBV30 with TRBJ2-1; 8 nucleotides match TRBD2. V lost 4 bases, J lost 7 bases, and 3 bases stayed unmatched. CDR1 is GTSNPN, CDR2 SVGIG, per germline (reference sequence). The CDR3 sequence is 12 residues long. CDR3 nucleotides: TGTGCCTGGACCGGGGGGGGAAATGAGCAGTTCTTC. This translates into CAWTGGGNEQFF.

CDR3 nucleotide sequence: TGCGCCAGCAGCTTGGAGAGTCCTAACTATGGCTACACCTTC. It encodes CASSLESPNYGYTF. The chain links TRBV5-1 to TRBJ1-2, with unresolved D. V was pared by 0 bases and J by 0 bases, with 6 bases between. This CDR3 is built from 14 residues. The germline V gene encodes CDR1 SGHRS and CDR2 YFSETQ.

The chain combines TRBV29-1 with TRBJ2-5, with D hard to call. The germline V gene has CDR1 SQVTM and CDR2 ANQGSEA. The CDR3 contains 10 residues. The V and J ends lost 6 bases and 5 bases respectively, with 7 bases between them. Here the CDR3 reads CSVLRETQYF. The DNA of the CDR3 is TGCAGCGTCCTGCGGGAGACCCAGTACTTC.

The chain carries TRBV3-1 (or the pseudogene TRBV3-2) and TRBJ2-1, with 9 bases lining up with TRBD2. The junction had 5 bases not matched to a gene; V was cut back by 4 bases and J by 1 base. This CDR3 comprises 16 residues. Germline lookup yields CDR1 LGHDT and CDR2 YNNKEL (reference sequence). CDR3 amino acids: CASSLGAGGSYNEQFF. The CDR3 nucleotides are TGTGCCAGCAGCCTGGGCGCGGGGGGGTCCTACAATGAGCAGTTCTTC.

The gene calls are TRBV7-9 and TRBJ1-4; D remains ambiguous. CDR3 size: 14 residues. Per the germline V gene, CDR1 is SEHNR and CDR2 is FQNEAQ (reference sequence). Trimming took 5 bases from V and 3 from J, leaving 10 bases between them. The CDR3 bases are TGTGCCAGCAGCCTACTCGTATCTAATGAAAAACTGTTTTTT. Translation gives CASSLLVSNEKLFF.

V gene TRBV5-8 combines with J gene TRBJ1-1; 7 bases line up with TRBD1. CDR1 and CDR2 (germline): SGHTS, YDEGEE. The CDR3 is 14 amino acids. J gave up 4 bases and V 2 bases, and 5 bases lay outside the gene matches. CDR3 sequence reads: CASSFPRGLTEAFF. CDR3 nucleotide sequence: TGTGCCAGCAGCTTCCCGAGGGGGCTCACTGAAGCTTTCTTT.

The chain has TRBV5-1 and TRBJ2-6; D possibly corresponds to TRBD1 (6 bases). Germline-derived CDR1 and CDR2 are SGHRS and YFSETQ. The CDR3 has 15 amino acids. V gave up 3 bases and J gave up 1 base, with 8 bases separating them. The CDR3 region is CASSWQGSGANVLTF. Written as DNA, the CDR3 is TGCGCCAGCAGCTGGCAGGGGTCTGGGGCCAACGTCCTGACTTTC.